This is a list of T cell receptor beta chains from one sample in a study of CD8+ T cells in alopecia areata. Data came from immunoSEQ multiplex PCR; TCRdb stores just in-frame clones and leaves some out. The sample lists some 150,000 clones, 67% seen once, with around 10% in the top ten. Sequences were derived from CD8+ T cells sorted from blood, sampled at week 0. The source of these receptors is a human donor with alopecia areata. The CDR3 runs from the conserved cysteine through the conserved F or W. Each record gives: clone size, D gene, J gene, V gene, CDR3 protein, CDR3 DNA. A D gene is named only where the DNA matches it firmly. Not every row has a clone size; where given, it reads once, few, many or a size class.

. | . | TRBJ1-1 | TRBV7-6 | CASSSQGNTEAFF | TGTGCCAGCAGCTCGCAGGGGAACACTGAAGCTTTCTTT
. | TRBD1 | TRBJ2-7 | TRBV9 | CASSDGQGAGEQYF | TGTGCCAGCAGCGACGGACAGGGGGCGGGCGAGCAGTACTTC
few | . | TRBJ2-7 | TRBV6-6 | CASSVDRFKEQYF | TGTGCCAGCAGTGTGGACAGATTTAAGGAGCAGTACTTC
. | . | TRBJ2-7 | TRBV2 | CASSAGPQSEQYF | TGTGCCAGCAGCGCCGGGCCTCAGTCGGAGCAGTACTTC
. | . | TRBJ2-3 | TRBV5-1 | CASSLVWGPADTQYF | TGCGCCAGCAGCTTGGTTTGGGGGCCCGCAGATACGCAGTATTTT
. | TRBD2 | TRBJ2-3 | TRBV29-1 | CSVERLATGTDTQYF | TGCAGCGTGGAGAGACTAGCGACCGGCACAGATACGCAGTATTTT
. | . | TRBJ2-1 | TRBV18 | CASSPPQGHGSENEQFF | TGTGCCAGCTCACCACCGCAAGGACACGGGTCGGAGAATGAGCAGTTCTTC
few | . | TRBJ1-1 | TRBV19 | CASSMMTEAFF | TGTGCCAGTAGTATGATGACTGAAGCTTTCTTT
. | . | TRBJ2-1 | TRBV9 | CASSEGGGSYNEQFF | TGTGCCAGCAGCGAGGGGGGCGGCTCCTACAATGAGCAGTTCTTC
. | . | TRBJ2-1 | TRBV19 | CASSMVQGNEQFF | TGTGCCAGTAGTATGGTACAGGGCAATGAGCAGTTCTTC
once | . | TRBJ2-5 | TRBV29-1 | CSVVGWQGREDQETQYF | TGCAGCGTCGTTGGGTGGCAGGGCAGGGAGGACCAAGAGACCCAGTACTTC
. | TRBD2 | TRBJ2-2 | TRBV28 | CASSLGDYGELFF | TGTGCCAGCAGTTTAGGGGACTACGGGGAGCTGTTTTTT
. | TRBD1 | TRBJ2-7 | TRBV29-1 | CSVKDRGASYEQYF | TGCAGCGTTAAAGACAGGGGAGCCTCCTACGAGCAGTACTTC
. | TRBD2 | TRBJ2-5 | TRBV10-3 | CATMELAGGNQETQYF | TGTGCCACCATGGAACTAGCGGGGGGAAACCAAGAGACCCAGTACTTC
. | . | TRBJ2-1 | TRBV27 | CASSLSPRYNEQFF | TGTGCCAGCAGTTTATCGCCCCGGTACAATGAGCAGTTCTTC
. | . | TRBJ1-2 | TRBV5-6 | CASSLGTTYGYTF | TGTGCCAGCAGCCTCGGGACAACCTATGGCTACACCTTC